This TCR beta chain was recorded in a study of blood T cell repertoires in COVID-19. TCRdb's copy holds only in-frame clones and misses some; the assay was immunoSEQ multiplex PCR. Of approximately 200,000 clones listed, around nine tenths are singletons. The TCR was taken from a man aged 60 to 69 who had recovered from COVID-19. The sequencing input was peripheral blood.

CDR3 loop: CASSMGEGWETQYF. The CDR3 DNA reads as TGTGCCAGTAGTATGGGCGAGGGATGGGAGACCCAGTACTTC. The chain combines TRBV19 with TRBJ2-5; D is possibly TRBD2 (5 bases). The CDR3 totals 14 residues. The V gene lost 3 bases and the J gene lost 5 bases, with 13 bases spanning the gap. CDR1 LNHDA and CDR2 SQIVND come from the germline V gene (reference sequence).